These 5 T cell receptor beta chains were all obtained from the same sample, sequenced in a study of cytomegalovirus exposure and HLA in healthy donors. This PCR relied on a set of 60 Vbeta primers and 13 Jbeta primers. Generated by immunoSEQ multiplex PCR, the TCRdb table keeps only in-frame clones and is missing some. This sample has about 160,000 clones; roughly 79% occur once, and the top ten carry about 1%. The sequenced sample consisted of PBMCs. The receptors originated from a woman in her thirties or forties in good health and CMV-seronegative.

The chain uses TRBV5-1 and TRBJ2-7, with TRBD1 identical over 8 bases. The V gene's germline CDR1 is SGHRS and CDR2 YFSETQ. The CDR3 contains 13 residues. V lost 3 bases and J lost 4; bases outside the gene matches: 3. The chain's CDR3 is CASSSGDRYEQYF. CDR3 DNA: TGCGCCAGCAGCTCGGGGGACAGGTACGAGCAGTACTTC. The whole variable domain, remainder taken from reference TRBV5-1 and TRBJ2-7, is KAGVTQTPRYLIKTRGQQVTLSCSPISGHRSVSWYQQTPGQGLQFLFEYFSETQRNKGNFPGRFSGRQFSNSRSEMNVSTLELGDSALYLCASSSGDRYEQYFGPGTRLTVT.

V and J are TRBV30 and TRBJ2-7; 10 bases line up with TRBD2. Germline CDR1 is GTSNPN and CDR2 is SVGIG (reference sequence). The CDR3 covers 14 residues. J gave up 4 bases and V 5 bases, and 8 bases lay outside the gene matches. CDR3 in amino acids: CAWSSSGRPYEQYF. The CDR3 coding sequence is TGTGCCTGGTCCTCTAGCGGGAGACCTTACGAGCAGTACTTC. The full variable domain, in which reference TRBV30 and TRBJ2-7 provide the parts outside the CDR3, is SQTIHQWPATLVQPVGSPLSLECTVEGTSNPNLYWYRQAAGRGLQLLFYSVGIGQISSEVPQNLSASRPQDRQFILSSKKLLLSDSGFYLCAWSSSGRPYEQYFGPGTRLTVT.

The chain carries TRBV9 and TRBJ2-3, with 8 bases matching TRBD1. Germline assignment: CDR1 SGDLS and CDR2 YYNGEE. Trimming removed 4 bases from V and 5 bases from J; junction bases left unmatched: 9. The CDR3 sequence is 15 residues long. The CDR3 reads CASSQSRQGQDTQYF. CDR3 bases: TGTGCCAGCAGCCAAAGTCGACAGGGGCAAGATACGCAGTATTTT.

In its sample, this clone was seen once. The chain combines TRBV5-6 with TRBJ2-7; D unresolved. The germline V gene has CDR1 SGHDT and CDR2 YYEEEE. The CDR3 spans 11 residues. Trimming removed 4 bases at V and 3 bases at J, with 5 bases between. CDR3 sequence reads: CASSAVYEQYF. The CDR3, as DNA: TGTGCCAGCAGCGCGGTCTACGAGCAGTACTTC.

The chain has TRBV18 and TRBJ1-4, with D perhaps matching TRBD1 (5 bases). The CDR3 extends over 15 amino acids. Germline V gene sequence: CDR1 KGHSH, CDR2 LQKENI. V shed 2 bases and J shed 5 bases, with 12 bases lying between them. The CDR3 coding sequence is TGTGCCAGCTCACCATCACAGGATCTAAATGAAAAACTGTTTTTT. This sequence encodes CASSPSQDLNEKLFF.